This TCR beta chain was obtained from a study of PD-1 blockade in mismatch repair-deficient tumors. Study-level results: Tumor-resident clones, often undetectable pretreatment in blood, expanded then contracted after pembrolizumab.

Comments on this clone: No antigen is known for it.

Some clones are missing from TCRdb's copy, which holds only in-frame ones; the method was immunoSEQ multiplex PCR. The table includes around 40,000 clones, roughly 83% detected once. The CDR3 contains 11 residues. V was shortened by 1 base and J by 5 bases, with 4 bases between the two germline ends. CDR1 is GTSNPN, CDR2 SVGIG, per germline (reference sequence). TCR sequencing covered three patients who responded to pembrolizumab. This rearrangement joins TRBV30 to TRBJ2-3; D is uncertain. The starting material was peripheral blood, obtained 4 weeks after starting pembrolizumab. The source is an adult with mismatch repair-deficient cancer. In DNA form, the CDR3 reads TGTGCCTGGAGTGAGGTAGATACGCAGTATTTT. Amino acids: CAWSEVDTQYF. The complete variable domain, with remaining parts taken from reference TRBV30 and TRBJ2-3, reads SQTIHQWPATLVQPVGSPLSLECTVEGTSNPNLYWYRQAAGRGLQLLFYSVGIGQISSEVPQNLSASRPQDRQFILSSKKLLLSDSGFYLCAWSEVDTQYFGPGTRLTVL.